Given below is one TCR beta chain in context. Germline values: CDR1 SGDLS, CDR2 YYNGEE. The CDR3 runs to 15 residues. V shed 3 bases, J shed 6 bases, and the junction held 10 bases outside the gene matches. This specimen belongs to a study of blood T cell repertoires in COVID-19. Study in general: Acute and convalescent COVID-19 samples came from the United States, Italy and Spain.

Per the study methods: Amplification with reference gene primers provided the estimates of nucleated cell counts. This table comes from immunoSEQ multiplex PCR, and its TCRdb copy is limited to in-frame clones, with some not included. D and trimming were read from the DNA, whereas the V and J calls and clone size are those reported in that table. The sample records some 340,000 clones, over 75% being singletons. Those who participated ranged in age from roughly 18 to 89 years and resided in 20 to 30 US areas. Cohorts were assigned according to the clinical history that participants reported. The receptor comes from a woman under 40 who had recovered from COVID-19. The sequenced material came from PBMCs or T cells enriched from blood (not recorded which). The chain recombines TRBV9 with TRBJ2-7; TRBD1 aligns across 9 bases. CDR3 protein: CASSATGQGTSEQYF. Written as DNA, the CDR3 is TGTGCCAGCAGCGCGACGGGACAGGGAACGTCCGAGCAGTACTTC.